This TCR beta chain comes out of a study of cytotoxic CD8 clonotypes in ibrutinib-treated CLL. On the study more broadly: IGHV unmutated 17 to 18; relapsed/refractory 11 to 12; treatment-naive approximately 15. Partial responses numbered around 25 and complete responses 2; after a median about 68 months, about 15 stayed remitted and roughly twelve progressed. It was after a median roughly eleven months of treatment, range 6 to 36, that response samples were taken.

Worth noting for this clone: Antigen: not known.

Study-wide results and limits: Clonality went up at the time of ibrutinib response, stayed stable in sustained remission, and later dropped back toward its baseline level at progression.

V gave up 3 bases and J gave up 8 bases, with 23 bases separating them. CDR3 size: 17 residues. Germline V gene lookup returns CDR1 SGHDT and CDR2 YYEEEE. Sequencing used immunoSEQ multiplex PCR; TCRdb keeps in-frame clones, though not all of them. Of some 350,000 clones in the sample, approximately 67% are singletons; the top ten hold around 6.5%. Sequencing used PBMCs, obtained after 36 months of ibrutinib treatment. V usage is TRBV5-6 and J usage is TRBJ1-4; tentatively, D is TRBD1 (5 bases). The receptor comes from a human donor with chronic lymphocytic leukemia. The CDR3 reads CASSSLGTISGMEKLFF. Here the CDR3 DNA reads TGTGCCAGCAGCTCCCTGGGGACCATATCAGGGATGGAAAAACTGTTTTTT.